This T cell receptor (beta chain) was captured in a study of cytomegalovirus exposure and HLA in healthy donors. Study results and caveats: A later analysis revealed that TCR association rates differed between HLA loci, peaking at DRB1 and bottoming out at HLA-C. A list of approximately 160 TCR beta chains associated with cytomegalovirus was given. Association of a missense DCLRE1C variant with TCR beta V- and J-gene trimming was reported in a later analysis.

PCR employed 60 Vbeta and 13 Jbeta primers. Sequenced by immunoSEQ multiplex PCR; TCRdb stores in-frame clones only, minus some. The data hold about 100,000 clones, with roughly 80% observed a single time. This clone has only a few counts. Its antigen is as yet unknown. Deletions cut 0 bases from V and 1 base from J, with 6 bases between. The length of the CDR3 is 14 residues. From germline, CDR1 is SGDLS and CDR2 YYNGEE. This receptor was taken from a male donor in good health and CMV-seropositive. The sequenced sample consisted of PBMCs. This chain joins TRBV9 and TRBJ2-3, with D possibly being TRBD1 (5 bases). The CDR3 DNA follows: TGTGCCAGCAGCGTAGCACAGGGCACAGATACGCAGTATTTT. It specifies CASSVAQGTDTQYF.